The sequence of this T cell receptor beta chain was determined in a study of neurological immune-mediated disorders. Study results and caveats: Phylogenetic grouping placed 18 of 34 multiple sclerosis patients' repertoires in one related-CDR3 cluster, a possible signature.

TCRdb independently ran MiXCR on the 5' RACE reads; one entry per CDR3 protein. The profile covers 50,000 or so distinct CDR3 sequences, with roughly 3.5% appearing a single time and 1.5% to 2% taken by the ten largest. This clonotype was detected many times. No antigen is known for it. V lost 7 bases, J lost 5 bases, and 21 bases lay in between. Germline V gives CDR1 SQVTM, CDR2 ANQGSEA. The CDR3 extends over 15 amino acids. The clonotype originates from a man younger than 45 with multiple sclerosis. The specimen was PBMCs. The rearrangement uses TRBV29-1 and TRBJ2-1, with D possibly being TRBD1 (6 bases). The CDR3 loop is CSGWGSDRLNNEQFF. The CDR3, as DNA: TGCAGCGGATGGGGATCGGACAGACTCAACAATGAGCAGTTCTTC.